One and the same sample provided the 12 T cell receptor beta chains below, sequenced in a study of T cells after yellow fever vaccination. TCRdb called the 5' RACE reads again in MiXCR, with one record for every CDR3 protein. The sample includes 120,000 or so distinct CDR3 sequences, 7.5% to 10% of them seen just once. Specimen: CD8+ T cells sorted from PBMCs, collected on the day of the yellow fever booster vaccination. These receptors were taken from a man between 18 and 35 years old who received the YFV17D yellow fever vaccine.

This sequence joins TRBV19 and TRBJ2-5, with no clear D. Germline lookup yields CDR1 LNHDA and CDR2 SQIVND (reference sequence). V gave up 2 bases and J gave up 4 bases, with 17 bases separating them. The CDR3 contains 16 residues. CDR3 nucleotide sequence: TGTGCCAGTAGTATACCTGGACGATCAAGCCGAGAGACCCAGTACTTC. Its translation is CASSIPGRSSRETQYF.

This clonotype was seen repeatedly, ten times or more. The V gene is TRBV4-2, the J gene TRBJ1-5, with D unresolved. V was pared by 0 bases and J by 5 bases, with 8 bases between. The CDR3 spans 14 residues. Germline assignment: CDR1 LGHNA and CDR2 YNFKEQ. DNA of the CDR3: TGTGCCAGCAGCCAAGAAGCGGGATATCAGCCCCAGCATTTT. As protein: CASSQEAGYQPQHF.

The chain combines TRBV20-1 with TRBJ2-3; D possibly corresponds to TRBD2 (6 bases). The V end lost 3 bases, the J end lost 2 bases, and 15 bases lay between the germline ends. The CDR3 has 15 amino acids. The V gene's germline CDR1 is DFQATT and CDR2 SNEGSKA (reference sequence). Written as DNA, the CDR3 is TGCAGTGCTAGGCTTTGGCGGGGTCCCACAGATACGCAGTATTTT. It yields the protein CSARLWRGPTDTQYF.

The rearrangement links TRBV6-2 or TRBV6-3 to TRBJ1-5; D gene unclear. In germline, CDR1 is MNHEY, CDR2 SVGEGT. V was trimmed by 5 bases and J by 1 base, leaving 15 bases between them. CDR3 size: 16 residues. CDR3 sequence: CASSNPPGGSNQPQHF. The DNA of the CDR3 is TGTGCCAGCAGTAACCCCCCGGGAGGAAGCAATCAGCCCCAGCATTTT.

This clonotype was recorded at least ten times. V gene TRBV7-2 combines with J gene TRBJ2-7; no clear D. The CDR3 has 13 amino acids. The V gene's germline CDR1 is SGHTA and CDR2 FQGNSA. Trimming took 1 base from V and 4 from J, leaving 8 bases between them. In nucleotides, the CDR3 is TGTGCCAGCAGCTTAGATCCGAGTTACGAGCAGTACGTC. It specifies CASSLDPSYEQYV.

This clonotype was seen a handful of times. This rearrangement joins TRBV20-1 to TRBJ2-1; D remains ambiguous. V was shortened by 0 bases and J by 0 bases, with 9 bases between the two germline ends. Germline values: CDR1 DFQATT, CDR2 SNEGSKA (reference sequence). The CDR3 is 15 amino acids. The CDR3 nucleotides read TGCAGTGCTAGAGATCTGGGAAGCTCCTACAATGAGCAGTTCTTC. Encoded protein: CSARDLGSSYNEQFF.

This clonotype came up many times. The V gene is TRBV6-5, the J gene TRBJ2-2; D is ambiguous. Germline loops: CDR1 MNHEY, CDR2 SVGAGI. This CDR3 has 17 amino acids. V was trimmed by 0 bases and J by 3 bases, leaving 14 bases between them. The CDR3 spells CASSYSVHEAHTGELFF. The CDR3, as DNA: TGTGCCAGCAGTTACTCTGTTCACGAGGCGCACACCGGGGAGCTGTTTTTT.

This clonotype was detected a few times. The chain recombines TRBV6-5 with TRBJ2-2, with D possibly matching TRBD2 (7 bases). CDR1 is MNHEY, CDR2 SVGAGI, per germline. CDR3 length: 15 residues. The V gene lost 6 bases and the J gene lost 5 bases, with 16 bases spanning the gap. CDR3 DNA: TGTGCCAGCAGGCGGGGGCGCCCGGGGACCGGGGAGCTGTTTTTT. This encodes CASRRGRPGTGELFF.

This sequence joins TRBV27 and TRBJ2-7; maybe TRBD2 (5 bases). The CDR3 covers 18 residues. Germline CDR1 reads MNHEY; CDR2 reads SMNVEV (reference sequence). Deletions cut 5 bases from V and 3 bases from J, with 26 bases between. The CDR3 reads CASSAWAEGLPIFYEQYV. As DNA, the CDR3 is TGTGCCAGCAGTGCATGGGCTGAGGGCCTACCCATCTTCTACGAGCAGTACGTC.

This clonotype appeared a few times. The chain links TRBV7-6 to TRBJ1-2; no firm D call. V gave up 3 bases and J gave up 4 bases, with 9 bases separating them. The CDR3 contains 13 residues. Germline assignment: CDR1 SGHVS and CDR2 FNYEAQ. The CDR3 DNA follows: TGTGCCAGCAGCTTCGGAGACGGCTATGGCTACACCTTC. Its translation: CASSFGDGYGYTF.

The J gene is TRBJ2-3, the V gene TRBV4-3; 8 positions agree with TRBD1. Trimming removed 4 bases from V and 4 bases from J; junction bases left unmatched: 7. Germline-derived CDR1 and CDR2 are LGHNA and YSLEER. CDR3 length: 15 residues. The CDR3 region has the DNA TGCGCCAGCAGCCCAATACAGGGGGGATCAGATACGCAGTATTTT. It yields the protein CASSPIQGGSDTQYF.

This clonotype occurred a few times. This chain uses TRBV12-5 with TRBJ2-4; D is unresolved. The germline V and J ends were trimmed by 7 bases and 0 bases, with 16 bases remaining between them. The CDR3 is 16 residues long. CDR1 and CDR2 (germline): LGHNT, FRNRAP. CDR3 in DNA: TGTGCTAGTGCTTCAACCCCGAATCCAGCCAAAAACATTCAGTACTTC. Translated: CASASTPNPAKNIQYF.